The subject of this entry is one T cell receptor beta chain. Its antigen remains undetermined. Nothing much larger sits one base from this clone, and base qualities are not available. These data originate in a study of shared clonotypes between healthy human individuals (dated by TCRdb to 2020 to 2021). For the study in its entirety: The cohort included a few men and a couple of women between 18 and 49 years of age. For each donor, three plates each were used for CD4 naive and CD4 memory, two plates were used for CD8 naive, and one plate was used for CD8 memory. To estimate repertoire size and how much clonotypes are shared between individuals, the study performed deep sequencing of blood TCR repertoires from five healthy adults. Different laboratories and diverse techniques were used to prepare libraries and sequence TCR repertoires, to increase sequencing depth and limit assay-specific biases. Between about 0.8 and 9 billion PBMCs per donor were obtained by leukapheresis. Beyond this particular receptor, the publication reports: Across four donors, around 5.4% of naive CD4, roughly 3.5% of naive CD8, about 2.3% of memory CD4, and approximately 0.4% of memory CD8 clonotypes were shared. Naive subsets generally had larger estimated clonotype richness than memory subsets. Sampling was limited to blood, and TCR repertoires in tissue likely differ from TCR repertoires in blood. Compared with non-shared clonotypes, clonotypes shared by all four sorted-subset donors had higher generation probabilities. Because the study included only a small number of donors, the genetic and exposure-history diversity represented was limited. Rarefaction of sorted-subset datasets indicated incomplete sequencing despite the large sequencing depth. Based on pairwise subsampling, the degree of clonotype sharing among donors was expected to be affected by sequencing depth.

Using the deep immunoSEQ assay, TCR CDR3 regions were amplified from genomic DNA by multiplex PCR. For each cell subset, the extracted genomic DNA was distributed evenly across all wells of several immunoSEQ 96-well plates, and each plate served as one replicate. For sorted subsets, roughly 190 ng of genomic DNA, equivalent to roughly 33,000 T cell genomes, went into each replicate PCR. The purified libraries were quantified using a Qubit 3.0 fluorometer, sized with a Bioanalyzer 2100, and then quantified again using the KAPA Library Quantification kit. Every immunoSEQ 96-well plate was sequenced on a dedicated single-read 150-cycle Illumina NextSeq 550 flow cell. In the paper's pipeline: The immunoSEQ output contained only junctional sequences without quality scores, so filtering could not match that applied to full-length reads. To assign V/J genes and CDR3, sequences were annotated using PyIR, a Python wrapper for IgBLAST v1.9, with IMGT germline references. Reads with weak V/J assignments (E-value above 1e-6), missing CDR3, stop codons, out-of-frame junctions, or ambiguous translated residues were removed. V3J clonotypes were defined by identical inferred V gene, J gene, and CDR3 amino acid sequence. To compute the percentage overlap between repertoires, the number of shared unique clonotypes was divided by the size of the smaller repertoire. Three approaches were used to assess repertoire richness: RTK rarefaction, the Chao1 estimator, and Recon v2.1 estimates of unobserved clonotypes. For all TCRbeta clonotypes obtained by the gDNA method from four donors, generation probabilities were computed with OLGA. TCRdb provides this immuneACCESS table in a form limited to in-frame rearrangements. Some clones are lacking; in checked studies, under half of them reflect an unresolved V gene, and why the rest are absent is not known. V, J and clone size are taken as reported in that table, and D and trimming were inferred from the DNA itself. The sample table holds about 2.2 million clones, of which approximately 94% were seen once. The top ten clonotypes cover more than 1.5% of the sample.

Reading the germline V gene gives CDR1 MDHEN and CDR2 SYDVKM. Taken from cysteine to phenylalanine, the CDR3 has 16 residues. The entry retains the CDR3 DNA only, 48 bases that are in frame from base 1. V is clipped by 1 base and J by 4 bases, and the sequence between their germline boundaries is 14 bases long. For the CD8 naive samples, CD45RO-negative cells were positively selected for CCR7, yielding a CD45RA+CCR7+ population from which TemRA cells were excluded. Healthy HIV-negative adults with no recently reported acute infections or vaccinations were included as donors. Every donor was a Caucasian adult residing in Nashville, Tennessee, USA. After blood collection by leukapheresis, PBMCs were isolated using Ficoll-Histopaque density gradient centrifugation and then cryopreserved in the vapor phase of liquid nitrogen. Analytical flow cytometry was used to check the purity and quantity of each magnetically sorted T cell population. From each sorted fraction, genomic DNA was isolated and quantified by UV absorbance on a Nanodrop 2000c.

Material: naive CD8+ T cells from PBMCs. The sample's cell subset or site label is to be understood as: CD45RA+CCR7+. Recombination linked TRBV28 to TRBJ1-3, with the D gene uncertain. This receptor was taken from a young man in good health. Some clones in this sample may be carry-over from other donors' samples. The CDR3 in this case is CASSLFLGPAGNTIYF. The nucleotides are TGTGCCAGCAGTTTATTCCTAGGGCCCGCCGGAAACACCATATATTTT. Outside the CDR3, residues come from the reference TRBV28 and TRBJ1-3 proteins, so the full variable domain is: DVKVTQSSRYLVKRTGEKVFLECVQDMDHENMFWYRQDPGLGLRLIYFSYDVKMKEKGDIPEGYSVSREKKERFSLILESASTNQTSMYLCASSLFLGPAGNTIYFGEGSWLTVV.